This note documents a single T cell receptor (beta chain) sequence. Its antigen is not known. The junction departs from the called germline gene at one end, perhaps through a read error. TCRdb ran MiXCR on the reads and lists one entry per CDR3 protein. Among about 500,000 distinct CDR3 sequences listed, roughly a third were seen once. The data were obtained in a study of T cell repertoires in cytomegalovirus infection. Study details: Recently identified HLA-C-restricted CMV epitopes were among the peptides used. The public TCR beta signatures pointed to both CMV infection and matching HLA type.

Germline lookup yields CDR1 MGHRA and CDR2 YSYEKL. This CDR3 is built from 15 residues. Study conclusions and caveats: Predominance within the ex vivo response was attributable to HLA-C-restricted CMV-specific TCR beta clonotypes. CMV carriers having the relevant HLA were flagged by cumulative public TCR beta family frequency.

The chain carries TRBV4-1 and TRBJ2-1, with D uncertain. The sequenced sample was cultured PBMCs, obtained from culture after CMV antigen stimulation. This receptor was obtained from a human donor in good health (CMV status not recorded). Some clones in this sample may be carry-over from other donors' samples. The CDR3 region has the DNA TGTGCCAGCAGCCAAGACCCCGGGCCAGACAATGAGCAGTTCTTC. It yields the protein CASSQDPGPDNEQFF.